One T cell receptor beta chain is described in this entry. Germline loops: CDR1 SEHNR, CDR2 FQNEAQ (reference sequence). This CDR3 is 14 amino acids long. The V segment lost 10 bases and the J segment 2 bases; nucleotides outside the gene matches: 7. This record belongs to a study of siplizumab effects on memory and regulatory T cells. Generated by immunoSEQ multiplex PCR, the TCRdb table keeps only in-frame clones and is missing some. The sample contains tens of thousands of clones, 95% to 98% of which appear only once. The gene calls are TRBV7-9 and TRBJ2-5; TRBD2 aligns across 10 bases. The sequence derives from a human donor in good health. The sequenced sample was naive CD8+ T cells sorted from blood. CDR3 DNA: TGTGCCACCCAAATAGCGGGGGGACAAGAGACCCAGTACTTC. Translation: CATQIAGGQETQYF.